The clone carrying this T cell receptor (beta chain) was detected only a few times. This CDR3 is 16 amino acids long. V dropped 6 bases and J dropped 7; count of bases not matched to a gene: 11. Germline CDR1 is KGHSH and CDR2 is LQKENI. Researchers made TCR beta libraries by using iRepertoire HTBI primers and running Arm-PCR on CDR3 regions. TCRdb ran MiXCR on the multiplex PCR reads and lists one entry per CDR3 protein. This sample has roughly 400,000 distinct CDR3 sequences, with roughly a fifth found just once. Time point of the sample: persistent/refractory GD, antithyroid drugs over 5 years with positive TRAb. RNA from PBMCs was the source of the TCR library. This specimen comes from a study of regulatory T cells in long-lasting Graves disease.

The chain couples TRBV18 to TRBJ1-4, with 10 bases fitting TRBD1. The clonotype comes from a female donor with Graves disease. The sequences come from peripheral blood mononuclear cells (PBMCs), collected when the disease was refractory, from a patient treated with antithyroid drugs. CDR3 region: CASSRLSTGGLEKLFF. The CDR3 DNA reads TGTGCCAGCTCCCGCCTATCGACAGGGGGCCTTGAAAAACTGTTTTTT.